This T cell receptor beta chain was documented in a study of control samples from healthy donors and cancer patients. Sequenced by immunoSEQ multiplex PCR; TCRdb stores in-frame clones only, minus some. The data contain about 53,000 clones, 75% to 90% of them seen just once; the ten biggest clones take up more than 12%. In germline, CDR1 is LGHNA, CDR2 YNFKEQ. J lost 5 bases, V lost 2 bases, and 1 base had no gene match. The CDR3 covers 15 residues. The sample taken for sequencing was PBMCs. This receptor was identified in a man in his 60s with head and neck cancer. The chain employs TRBV4-2 and TRBJ1-6; 9 positions agree with TRBD1. CDR3 sequence: CASSQRDRDNSPLHF. The CDR3 DNA reads TGTGCCAGCAGCCAAAGGGACAGGGATAATTCACCCCTCCACTTT.